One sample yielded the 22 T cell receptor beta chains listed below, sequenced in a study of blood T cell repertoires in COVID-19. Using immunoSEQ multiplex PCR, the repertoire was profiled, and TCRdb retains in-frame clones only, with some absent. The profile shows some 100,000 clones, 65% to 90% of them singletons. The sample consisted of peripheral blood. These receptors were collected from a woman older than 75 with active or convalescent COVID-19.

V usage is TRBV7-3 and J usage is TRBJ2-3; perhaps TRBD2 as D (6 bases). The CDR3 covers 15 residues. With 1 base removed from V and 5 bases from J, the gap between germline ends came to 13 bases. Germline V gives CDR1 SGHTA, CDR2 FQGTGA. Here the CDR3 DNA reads TGTGCCAGCAGCTTAATGGTGGCGGGATTAGATACGCAGTATTTT. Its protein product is CASSLMVAGLDTQYF.

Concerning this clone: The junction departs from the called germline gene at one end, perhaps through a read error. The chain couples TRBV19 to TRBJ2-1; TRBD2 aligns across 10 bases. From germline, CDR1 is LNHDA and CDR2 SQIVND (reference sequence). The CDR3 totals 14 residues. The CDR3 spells CATRSGRAYNEQFF. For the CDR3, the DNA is TGTGCCACCAGGAGCGGGAGGGCCTATAATGAGCAGTTCTTC.

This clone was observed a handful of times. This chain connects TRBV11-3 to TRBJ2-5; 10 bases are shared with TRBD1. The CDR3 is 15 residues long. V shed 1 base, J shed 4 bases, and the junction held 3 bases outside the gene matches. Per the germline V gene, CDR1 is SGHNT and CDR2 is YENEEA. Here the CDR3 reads CASSLGTGGGETQYF. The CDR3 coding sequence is TGTGCCAGCAGCTTAGGGACAGGGGGTGGAGAGACCCAGTACTTC. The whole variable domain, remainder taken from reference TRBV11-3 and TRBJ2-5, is EAGVVQSPRYKIIEKKQPVAFWCNPISGHNTLYWYLQNLGQGPELLIRYENEEAVDDSQLPKDRFSAERLKGVDSTLKIQPAELGDSAVYLCASSLGTGGGETQYFGPGTRLLVL.

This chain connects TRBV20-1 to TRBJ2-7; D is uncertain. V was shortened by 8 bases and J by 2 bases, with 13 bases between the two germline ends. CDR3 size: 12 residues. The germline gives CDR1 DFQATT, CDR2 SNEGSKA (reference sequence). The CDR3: CSTRGETYEQYF. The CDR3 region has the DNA TGCAGTACTCGTGGCGAGACCTACGAGCAGTACTTC.

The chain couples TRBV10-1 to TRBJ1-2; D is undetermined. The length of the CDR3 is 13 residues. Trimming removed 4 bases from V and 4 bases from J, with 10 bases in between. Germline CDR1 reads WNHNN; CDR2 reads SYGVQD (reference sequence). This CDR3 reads CASSAGSGYGYTF. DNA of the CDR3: TGCGCCAGCAGTGCAGGCTCTGGCTATGGCTACACCTTC.

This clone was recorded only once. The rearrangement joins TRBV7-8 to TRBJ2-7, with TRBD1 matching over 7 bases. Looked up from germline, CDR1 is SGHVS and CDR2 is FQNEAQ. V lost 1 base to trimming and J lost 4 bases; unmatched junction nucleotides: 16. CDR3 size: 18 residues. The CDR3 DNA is TGTGCCAGCAGCTTAGTCCCGCCGATCGACAGGGATGAATACGAGCAGTACTTC. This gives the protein CASSLVPPIDRDEYEQYF.

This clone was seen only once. CDR3: CASRRLAGGLDEQFF. Here the CDR3 DNA reads TGTGCCAGCAGGCGACTAGCGGGAGGGTTAGATGAGCAGTTCTTC. The chain couples TRBV2 to TRBJ2-1, with 14 bases fitting TRBD2. V lost 6 bases and J lost 8; bases outside the gene matches: 6. Germline-derived CDR1 and CDR2 are SNHLY and FYNNEI. The CDR3 loop spans 15 amino acids. Full variable domain (rest looked up from reference TRBV2 and TRBJ2-1): EPEVTQTPSHQVTQMGQEVILRCVPISNHLYFYWYRQILGQKVEFLVSFYNNEISEKSEIFDDQFSVERPDGSNFTLKIRSTKLEDSAMYFCASRRLAGGLDEQFFGPGTRLTVL.

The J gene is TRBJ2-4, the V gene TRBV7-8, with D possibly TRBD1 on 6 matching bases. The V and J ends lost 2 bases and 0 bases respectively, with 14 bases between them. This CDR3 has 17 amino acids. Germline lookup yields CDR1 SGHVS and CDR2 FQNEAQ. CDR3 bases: TGTGCCAGCAGCTTATATGGACAGATCTTAGCCAAAAACATTCAGTACTTC. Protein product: CASSLYGQILAKNIQYF.

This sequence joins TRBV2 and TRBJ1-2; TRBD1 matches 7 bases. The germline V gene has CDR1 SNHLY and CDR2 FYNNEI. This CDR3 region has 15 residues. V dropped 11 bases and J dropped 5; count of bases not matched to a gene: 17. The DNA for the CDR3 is TGTGCCGCCGCGGGACAGACAAACGCTAGATATGGCTACACCTTC. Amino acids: CAAAGQTNARYGYTF.

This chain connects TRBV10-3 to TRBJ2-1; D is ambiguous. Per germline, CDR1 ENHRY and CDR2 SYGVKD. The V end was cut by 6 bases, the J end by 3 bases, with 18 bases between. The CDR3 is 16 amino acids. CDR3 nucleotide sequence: TGTGCCATCAGGTCCTTTAGTGGAGACCGCTACAATGAGCAGTTCTTC. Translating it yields CAIRSFSGDRYNEQFF.

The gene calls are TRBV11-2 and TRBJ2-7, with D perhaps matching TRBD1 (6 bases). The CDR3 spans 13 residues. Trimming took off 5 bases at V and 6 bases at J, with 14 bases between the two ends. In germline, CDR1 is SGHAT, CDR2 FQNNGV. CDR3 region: CASSPDQGIEQYF. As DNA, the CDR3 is TGTGCCAGCAGCCCGGACCAGGGGATCGAGCAGTACTTC.

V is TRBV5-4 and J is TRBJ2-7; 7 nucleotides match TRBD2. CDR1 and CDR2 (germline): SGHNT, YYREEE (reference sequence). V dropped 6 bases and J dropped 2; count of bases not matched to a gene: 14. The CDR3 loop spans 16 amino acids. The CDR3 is CASTLQGGLRPYEQYF. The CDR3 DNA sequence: TGTGCCAGCACACTCCAGGGAGGGCTTCGTCCCTACGAGCAGTACTTC.

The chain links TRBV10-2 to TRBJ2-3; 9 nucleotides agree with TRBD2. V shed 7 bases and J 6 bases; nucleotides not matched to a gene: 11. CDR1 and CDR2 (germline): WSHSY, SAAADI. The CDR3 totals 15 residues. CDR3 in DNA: TGCGCCAGCAAAGTCGCGGGAGGGCCCTCGGATACGCAGTATTTT. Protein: CASKVAGGPSDTQYF.

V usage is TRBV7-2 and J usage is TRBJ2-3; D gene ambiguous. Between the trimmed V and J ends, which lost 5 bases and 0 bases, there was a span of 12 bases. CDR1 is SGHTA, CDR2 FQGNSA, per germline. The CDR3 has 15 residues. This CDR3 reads CASSLQSSSTDTQYF. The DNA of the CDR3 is TGTGCCAGCAGCCTCCAGTCGTCTAGCACAGATACGCAGTATTTT.

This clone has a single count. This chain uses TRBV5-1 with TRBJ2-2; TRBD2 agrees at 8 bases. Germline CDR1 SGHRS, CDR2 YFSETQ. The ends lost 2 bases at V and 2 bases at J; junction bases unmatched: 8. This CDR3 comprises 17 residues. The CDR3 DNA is TGCGCCAGCAGCTTTACTAGCGGAGGACCAAACACCGGGGAGCTGTTTTTT. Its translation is CASSFTSGGPNTGELFF.

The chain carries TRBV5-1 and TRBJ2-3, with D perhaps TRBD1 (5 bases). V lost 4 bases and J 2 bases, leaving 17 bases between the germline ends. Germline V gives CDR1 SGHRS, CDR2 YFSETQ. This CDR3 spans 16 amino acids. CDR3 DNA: TGCGCCAGCAGCCGTCCGGACAACAGCCCCACAGATACGCAGTATTTT. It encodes CASSRPDNSPTDTQYF.

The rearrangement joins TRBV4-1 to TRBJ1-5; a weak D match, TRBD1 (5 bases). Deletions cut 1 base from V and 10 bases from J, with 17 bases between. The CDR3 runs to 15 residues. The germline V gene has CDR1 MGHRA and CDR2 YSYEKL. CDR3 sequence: CASSQVGTGVDPQHF. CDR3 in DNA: TGCGCCAGCAGCCAAGTTGGCACAGGCGTGGATCCCCAGCATTTT.

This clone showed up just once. Here the CDR3 DNA reads TGTGCCAGCAGCTTGGGGCTAGCGGGAGGTTCCTACGAGCAGTACTTC. Protein: CASSLGLAGGSYEQYF. The chain is built from TRBV5-4 and TRBJ2-7, with 11 bases matching TRBD2. This CDR3 is 16 amino acids long. V lost 0 bases, J lost 1 base, and 3 bases stayed unmatched. The V gene's germline CDR1 is SGHNT and CDR2 YYREEE (reference sequence).

Written as DNA, the CDR3 is TGTGCCTGGAGTCGGGACAGGGTCTCTGGAAACACCATATATTTT. Its translation is CAWSRDRVSGNTIYF. The rearrangement joins TRBV30 to TRBJ1-3; 9 nucleotides match TRBD1. The CDR3 is made up of 15 amino acids. Germline V gene sequence: CDR1 GTSNPN, CDR2 SVGIG (reference sequence). Trimming cost V 2 bases and J 0 bases; bases outside gene matches: 2.

The CDR3 protein is CATSVASGSIYEQFF. Here the CDR3 DNA reads TGTGCCACCAGCGTGGCTAGCGGGAGTATCTATGAGCAGTTCTTC. This chain links TRBV15 with TRBJ2-1; TRBD2 matches at 10 bases. Germline values: CDR1 LNHNV, CDR2 YYDKDF (reference sequence). Trimming cost V 5 bases and J 8 bases; bases outside gene matches: 9. The CDR3 consists of 15 residues.

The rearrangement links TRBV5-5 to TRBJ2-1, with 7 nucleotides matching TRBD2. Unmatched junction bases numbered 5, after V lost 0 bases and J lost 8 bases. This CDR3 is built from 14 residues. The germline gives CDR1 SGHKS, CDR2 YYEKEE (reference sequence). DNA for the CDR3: TGTGCCAGCAGCTTGGCGGGAGGTAGTCATGAGCAGTTCTTC. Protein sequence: CASSLAGGSHEQFF.

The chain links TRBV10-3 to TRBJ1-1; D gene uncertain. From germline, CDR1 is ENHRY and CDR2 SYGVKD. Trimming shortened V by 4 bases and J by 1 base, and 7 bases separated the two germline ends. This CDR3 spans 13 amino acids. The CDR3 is CAISGQENTEAFF. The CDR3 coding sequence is TGTGCCATCAGTGGCCAGGAGAACACTGAAGCTTTCTTT.